The following is a T cell receptor (beta chain) sequence with its context. This sample is drawn from a study of blood T cell repertoires in COVID-19. Study-wide context: COVID-19 samples from acute and convalescent phases originated in the United States, Italy and Spain.

Some clones are missing from TCRdb's copy, which holds only in-frame ones; the method was immunoSEQ multiplex PCR. The sample holds roughly 130,000 clones; 70% to 90% are singletons and the top ten take approximately 4.3%. The CDR3 is 13 residues long. Trimming took 7 bases from V and 4 from J, leaving 11 bases between them. Germline-derived CDR1 and CDR2 are MNHEY and SMNVEV (reference sequence). This receptor was identified in a middle-aged man with acute or convalescent COVID-19. Material: peripheral blood. The chain has TRBV27 and TRBJ2-1; weak D call: TRBD2 (5 bases). The CDR3 DNA sequence: TGTGCCAGCACCGTACCGGGATACAATGAGCAGTTCTTC. It specifies CASTVPGYNEQFF.